The 20 T cell receptor beta chains presented below share a single source sample, sequenced in a study of blood T cell repertoires in COVID-19. Profiling relied on immunoSEQ multiplex PCR, and the TCRdb table lists in-frame clones only, not all of them. The sample lists around 390,000 clones, about 87% occurring once. The material sequenced was PBMCs or T cells enriched from blood (not recorded which). The origin of the receptors is a woman between 50 and 59 years old who had recovered from COVID-19.

This chain uses TRBV11-2 with TRBJ2-3; the D is unclear. The CDR3 consists of 15 residues. Trimming stripped 3 bases from V and 2 bases from J, with 12 bases between. Per germline, CDR1 SGHAT and CDR2 FQNNGV. This chain's CDR3 is CASSFGQVYTDTQYF. The CDR3 coding sequence is TGTGCCAGCAGCTTTGGCCAGGTGTACACAGATACGCAGTATTTT.

V is TRBV12-3 or TRBV12-4 and J is TRBJ2-7; TRBD1 matches at 8 bases. The CDR3 has 13 amino acids. The trim removed 8 bases at V and 3 bases at J, leaving 6 bases unmatched. CDR3 amino acids: CASRQGMGYEQYF. CDR3 nucleotide sequence: TGTGCCAGCCGACAGGGGATGGGCTACGAGCAGTACTTC.

The chain combines TRBV14 with TRBJ1-2; maybe TRBD1 (6 bases). The germline gives CDR1 SGHDN, CDR2 FVKESK. V lost 4 bases and J lost 8, with 17 bases in between. This CDR3 is 14 amino acids long. CDR3 protein: CASSPRTEGFGYTF. The CDR3 coding sequence is TGTGCCAGCAGCCCTCGGACAGAAGGATTCGGCTACACCTTC.

The gene calls are TRBV12-3 or TRBV12-4 and TRBJ1-1; the D is unclear. V was shortened by 8 bases and J by 1 base, with 8 bases between the two germline ends. This CDR3 is 12 amino acids long. CDR3 residues: CASGDKNTEAFF. Written as DNA, the CDR3 is TGTGCCAGCGGCGACAAGAACACTGAAGCTTTCTTT.

This clone was detected once. V is TRBV11-2 and J is TRBJ2-1, with 7 positions matching TRBD1. This CDR3 region has 11 residues. CDR1 SGHAT and CDR2 FQNNGV come from the germline V gene. Trimming took 5 bases from V and 13 from J; bases not matched to a gene: 5. The CDR3 is CASSLGTDQFF. The DNA for the CDR3 is TGTGCCAGCAGCCTTGGGACAGACCAGTTCTTC.

The chain has TRBV30 and TRBJ1-4; no firm D call. Trimming removed 4 bases from V and 0 bases from J, with 9 bases in between. The germline CDR1 and CDR2 sequences are GTSNPN and SVGIG (reference sequence). The length of the CDR3 is 14 residues. This CDR3 reads CAWTPQATNEKLFF. The DNA of the CDR3 is TGTGCCTGGACCCCCCAGGCAACTAATGAAAAACTGTTTTTT.

The chain employs TRBV3-1 (or the pseudogene TRBV3-2) and TRBJ1-6; D call uncertain. The CDR3 totals 16 residues. Germline values: CDR1 LGHDT, CDR2 YNNKEL (reference sequence). Trimming stripped 0 bases from V and 0 bases from J, with 6 bases between. The chain's CDR3 is CASSQDSSSYNSPLHF. The CDR3 coding sequence is TGTGCCAGCAGCCAAGATAGCAGCTCCTATAATTCACCCCTCCACTTT.

The CDR3 here is CASSLASGRYEQYF. The CDR3 DNA reads as TGCGCCAGCAGCTTGGCCAGCGGCCGGTACGAGCAGTACTTC. V is TRBV5-1 and J is TRBJ2-7; D is possibly TRBD2 (5 bases). Trimming took off 0 bases at V and 4 bases at J, with 11 bases between the two ends. This CDR3 contains 14 residues. Germline V gene data show CDR1 as SGHRS and CDR2 as YFSETQ.

V is TRBV18 and J is TRBJ2-6, with a possible D match to TRBD1 (5 bases). CDR1 and CDR2 (germline): KGHSH, LQKENI. The ends were cut back, 6 bases at V and 4 bases at J, with 22 bases in the middle. This CDR3 is 18 amino acids long. CDR3 protein: CASSSTAPASGGANVLTF. In DNA form, the CDR3 reads TGTGCCAGCTCGTCGACAGCGCCTGCTTCTGGAGGGGCCAACGTCCTGACTTTC.

In this sample, this clone turned up a few times. The DNA for the CDR3 is TGTGCCAGCAGTGTACGACTTGGGAATGAGCAGTTCTTC. Its protein product is CASSVRLGNEQFF. The chain couples TRBV12-3 or TRBV12-4 to TRBJ2-1; D is uncertain. The CDR3 spans 13 residues. Trimming cost V 5 bases and J 7 bases, with 12 bases left between them.

The V and J genes are TRBV9 and TRBJ2-2; TRBD1 is a possible D gene (6 bases). V dropped 4 bases and J dropped 6 bases, with 10 bases sitting between them. The CDR3 has 13 amino acids. Germline CDR1 and CDR2: SGDLS and YYNGEE. The CDR3: CASSIQGPGELFF. CDR3 DNA sequence: TGTGCCAGCAGCATACAGGGTCCCGGGGAGCTGTTTTTT.

This chain uses TRBV7-6 with TRBJ1-2; 10 bases align to TRBD1. The V gene's germline CDR1 is SGHVS and CDR2 FNYEAQ. V lost 5 bases and J lost 6; bases outside the gene matches: 3. The CDR3 has 13 amino acids. CDR3 nucleotides: TGTGCCAGCAGCAAGACAGGGGGCGATGGCTACACCTTC. Residues: CASSKTGGDGYTF.

The J gene is TRBJ2-5, the V gene TRBV2, with TRBD1 identical over 7 bases. Losses at the gene ends were 8 bases for V and 7 bases for J; bases not matched to a gene: 10. Germline V gene lookup returns CDR1 SNHLY and CDR2 FYNNEI. The CDR3 length is 13 residues. The CDR3 loop is CASGRQGSATQYF. The CDR3 nucleotides are TGTGCCAGCGGGAGACAGGGCTCAGCGACCCAGTACTTC.

The J gene is TRBJ1-6, the V gene TRBV5-5; D call uncertain. The CDR3 has 16 amino acids. Trimming stripped 2 bases from V and 6 bases from J, with 15 bases between. Germline V gene sequence: CDR1 SGHKS, CDR2 YYEKEE (reference sequence). The CDR3 sequence is CASSFGMGLGNSPLHF. The CDR3 DNA is TGTGCCAGCAGCTTCGGGATGGGGTTGGGTAATTCACCCCTCCACTTT. The entire variable domain, with the rest obtained from reference TRBV5-5 and TRBJ1-6, is as follows: DAGVTQSPTHLIKTRGQQVTLRCSPISGHKSVSWYQQVLGQGPQFIFQYYEKEERGRGNFPDRFSARQFPNYSSELNVNALLLGDSALYLCASSFGMGLGNSPLHFGNGTRLTVT.

This clone was detected only once. This rearrangement joins TRBV4-2 to TRBJ2-3; D gene uncertain. Trimming stripped 0 bases from V and 7 bases from J, with 11 bases between. The CDR3 consists of 14 residues. Germline loops: CDR1 LGHNA, CDR2 YNFKEQ. CDR3 amino acids: CASSQDRLLNTQYF. For the CDR3, the DNA is TGTGCCAGCAGCCAAGACCGACTTCTGAATACGCAGTATTTT.

The chain joins TRBV3-1 (or the pseudogene TRBV3-2) to TRBJ2-1, with 11 bases aligning to TRBD2. CDR1 LGHDT and CDR2 YNNKEL come from the germline V gene (reference sequence). Trimming cost V 8 bases and J 12 bases; bases outside gene matches: 6. This CDR3 comprises 12 residues. The CDR3 protein is CASGTSGLGQFF. The CDR3 DNA reads as TGTGCCAGCGGGACTAGCGGCTTGGGGCAGTTCTTC.

This clone appeared once. The chain couples TRBV6-2 or TRBV6-3 to TRBJ1-6; D is undetermined. The ends were cut back, 2 bases at V and 6 bases at J, with 14 bases in the middle. The CDR3 spans 16 residues. Germline V lookup: CDR1 MNHEY, CDR2 SVGEGT. The CDR3 DNA reads TGTGCCAGCAGTTACGGCGTCGGGGTCGGTAATTCACCCCTCCACTTT. Protein: CASSYGVGVGNSPLHF.

This clone was found once. The gene calls are TRBV5-3 and TRBJ2-7; 7 bases align to TRBD1. TRBV5-3 is given ORF status, its function remaining uncertain. This CDR3 is built from 12 residues. DNA for the CDR3: TGTGCGAGGACAGGATCGTCCTACGAGCAGTACTTC. The encoded protein is CARTGSSYEQYF.

CDR3 bases: TGTGCCAGTAGTAGGACTACCTACGAGCAGTACTTC. It is translated as CASSRTTYEQYF. V is TRBV19 and J is TRBJ2-7; D may be TRBD2 (6 bases). The germline CDR1 and CDR2 sequences are LNHDA and SQIVND (reference sequence). Between the trimmed V and J ends, which lost 4 bases and 2 bases, there was a span of 6 bases. The CDR3 runs 12 residues.

The chain is built from TRBV6-2 or TRBV6-3 and TRBJ1-1; no reliable D call. CDR1 and CDR2 (germline): MNHEY, SVGEGT. V dropped 5 bases and J dropped 3 bases, with 13 bases sitting between them. CDR3 length: 14 amino acids. The CDR3: CASSPHDTHTEAFF. The CDR3 region has the DNA TGTGCCAGCAGTCCCCACGACACCCACACTGAAGCTTTCTTT.